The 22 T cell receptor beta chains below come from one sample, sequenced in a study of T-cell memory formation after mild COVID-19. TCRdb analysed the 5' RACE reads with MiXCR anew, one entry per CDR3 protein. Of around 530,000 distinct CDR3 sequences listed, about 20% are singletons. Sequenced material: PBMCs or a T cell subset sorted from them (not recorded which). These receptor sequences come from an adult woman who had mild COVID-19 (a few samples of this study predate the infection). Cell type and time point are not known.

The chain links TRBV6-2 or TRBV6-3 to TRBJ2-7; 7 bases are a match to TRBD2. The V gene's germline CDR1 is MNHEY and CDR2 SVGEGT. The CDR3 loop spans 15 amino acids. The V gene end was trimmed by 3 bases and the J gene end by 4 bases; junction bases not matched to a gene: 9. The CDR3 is CASSYKAGRNYEQYF. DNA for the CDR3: TGTGCCAGCAGTTATAAAGCGGGACGTAATTACGAGCAGTACTTC.

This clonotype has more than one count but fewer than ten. CDR3 nucleotide sequence: TGTGCCAGCAGTCCGCCAACAGGGGTCTACAATGAGCAGTTCTTC. This codes for CASSPPTGVYNEQFF. This chain uses TRBV6-1 with TRBJ2-1; the match to TRBD1 covers 7 bases. After removal of 5 bases from V and 3 bases from J, the junction contained 7 bases not matched to a gene. Germline V gene data show CDR1 as MNHNS and CDR2 as SASEGT. The CDR3 has 15 residues.

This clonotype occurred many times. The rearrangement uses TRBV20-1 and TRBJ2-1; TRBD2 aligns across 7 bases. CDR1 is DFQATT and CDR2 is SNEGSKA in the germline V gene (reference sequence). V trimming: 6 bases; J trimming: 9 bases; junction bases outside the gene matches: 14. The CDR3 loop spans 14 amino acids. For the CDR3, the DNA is TGCAGTGCCATAGGGGCTAGCGGTCCAGGTGAGCAGTTCTTC. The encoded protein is CSAIGASGPGEQFF.

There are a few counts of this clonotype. In nucleotides, the CDR3 is TGTGCCAGCAGCTCCGACCGAGGCCTCCAGTACTTC. Its protein is CASSSDRGLQYF. J is TRBJ2-7 and V is TRBV12-3 or TRBV12-4; no definite D call. This CDR3 spans 12 amino acids. The V end lost 6 bases, the J end lost 10 bases, and 16 bases lay between the germline ends.

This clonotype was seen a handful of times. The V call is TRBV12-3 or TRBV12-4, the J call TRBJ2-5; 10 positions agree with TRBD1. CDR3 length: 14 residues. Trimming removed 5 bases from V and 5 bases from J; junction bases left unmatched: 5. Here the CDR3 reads CASSMGQGRETQYF. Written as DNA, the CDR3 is TGTGCCAGCAGTATGGGACAGGGGAGGGAGACCCAGTACTTC.

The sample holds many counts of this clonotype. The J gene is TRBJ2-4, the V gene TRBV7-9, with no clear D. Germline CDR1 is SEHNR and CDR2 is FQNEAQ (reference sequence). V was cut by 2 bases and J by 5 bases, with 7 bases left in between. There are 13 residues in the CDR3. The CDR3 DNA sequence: TGTGCCAGCAGCTTATTGACCGAAAACATTCAGTACTTC. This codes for CASSLLTENIQYF.

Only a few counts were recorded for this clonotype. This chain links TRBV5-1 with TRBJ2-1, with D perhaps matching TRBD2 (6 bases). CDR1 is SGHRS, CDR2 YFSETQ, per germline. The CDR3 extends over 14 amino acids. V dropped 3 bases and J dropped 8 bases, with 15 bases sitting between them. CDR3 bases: TGCGCCAGCAGCTCTCTGCGGGGCGGGGATGAGCAGTTCTTC. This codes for CASSSLRGGDEQFF.

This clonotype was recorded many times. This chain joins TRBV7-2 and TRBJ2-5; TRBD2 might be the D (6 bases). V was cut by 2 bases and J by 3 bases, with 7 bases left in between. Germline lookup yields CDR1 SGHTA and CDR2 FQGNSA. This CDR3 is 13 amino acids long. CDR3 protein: CASSLRREETQYF. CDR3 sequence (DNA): TGTGCCAGCAGCTTAAGGAGGGAAGAGACCCAGTACTTC.

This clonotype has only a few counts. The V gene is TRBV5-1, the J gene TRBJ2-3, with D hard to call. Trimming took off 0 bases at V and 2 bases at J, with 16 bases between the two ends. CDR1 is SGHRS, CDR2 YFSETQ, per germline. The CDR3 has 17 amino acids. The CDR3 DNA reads TGCGCCAGCAGCTTGGAAGATTACAGAAGAACCACAGATACGCAGTATTTT. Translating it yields CASSLEDYRRTTDTQYF.

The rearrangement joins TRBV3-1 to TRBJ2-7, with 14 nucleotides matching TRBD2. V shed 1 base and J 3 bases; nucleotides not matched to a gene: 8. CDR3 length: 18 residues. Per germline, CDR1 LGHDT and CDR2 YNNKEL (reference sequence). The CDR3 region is CASSQARLAGGPYYEQYF. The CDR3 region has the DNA TGTGCCAGCAGCCAAGCCCGACTAGCGGGGGGGCCCTACTACGAGCAGTACTTC.

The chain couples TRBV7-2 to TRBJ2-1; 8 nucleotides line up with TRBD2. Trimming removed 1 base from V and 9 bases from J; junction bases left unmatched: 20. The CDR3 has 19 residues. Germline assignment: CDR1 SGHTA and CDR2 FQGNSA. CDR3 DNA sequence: TGTGCCAGCAGCTTAGTCCGATTGTCCCCGGGAGGGCCTGACGTTGAGCAGTTCTTC. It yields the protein CASSLVRLSPGGPDVEQFF.

The CDR3 DNA is TGTGCCAGCAGCTTTGGTGCTTCGGTCGGAAGGGGAGCGGTGTACGAGCAGTACTTC. Residues: CASSFGASVGRGAVYEQYF. The chain combines TRBV11-2 with TRBJ2-7; tentatively, D is TRBD1 or TRBD2 (5 bases each). Germline CDR1 SGHAT, CDR2 FQNNGV. Trimming took off 3 bases at V and 4 bases at J, with 28 bases between the two ends. The CDR3 runs 19 residues. Based on the CDR3 plus reference TRBV11-2 and TRBJ2-7, the full variable domain is EAGVAQSPRYKIIEKRQSVAFWCNPISGHATLYWYQQILGQGPKLLIQFQNNGVVDDSQLPKDRFSAERLKGVDSTLKIQPAKLEDSAVYLCASSFGASVGRGAVYEQYFGPGTRLTVT.

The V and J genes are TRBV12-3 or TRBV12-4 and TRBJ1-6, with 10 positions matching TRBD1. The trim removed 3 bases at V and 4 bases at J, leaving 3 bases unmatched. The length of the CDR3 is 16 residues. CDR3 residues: CASSFGQGVYNSPLHF. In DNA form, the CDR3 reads TGTGCCAGCAGTTTTGGACAGGGGGTTTATAATTCACCCCTCCACTTT.

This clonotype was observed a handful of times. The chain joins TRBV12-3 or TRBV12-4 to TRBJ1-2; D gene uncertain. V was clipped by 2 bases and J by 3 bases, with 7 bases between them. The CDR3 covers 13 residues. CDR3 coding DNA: TGTGCCAGCAGTTTAACCCGGGACTATGGCTACACCTTC. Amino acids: CASSLTRDYGYTF.

The CDR3 protein is CAITWKGSQETQYF. The CDR3, as DNA: TGTGCCATCACCTGGAAGGGATCCCAAGAGACCCAGTACTTC. The chain joins TRBV10-3 to TRBJ2-5; D not certain. Germline V CDR1 and CDR2: ENHRY, SYGVKD. This CDR3 contains 14 residues. V was shortened by 7 bases and J by 1 base, with 13 bases between the two germline ends.

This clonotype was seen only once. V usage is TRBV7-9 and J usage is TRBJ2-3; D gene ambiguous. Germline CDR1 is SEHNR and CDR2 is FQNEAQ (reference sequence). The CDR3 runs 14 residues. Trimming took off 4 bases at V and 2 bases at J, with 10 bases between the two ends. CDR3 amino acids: CASSSTALTDTQYF. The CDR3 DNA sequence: TGTGCCAGCAGCTCAACAGCTCTCACAGATACGCAGTATTTT.

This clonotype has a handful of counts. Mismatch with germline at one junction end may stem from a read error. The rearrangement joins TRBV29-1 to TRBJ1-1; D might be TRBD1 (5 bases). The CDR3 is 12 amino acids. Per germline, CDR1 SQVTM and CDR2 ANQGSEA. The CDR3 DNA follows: TGCAGCGTCGAAGGGGCGGTCGCTGAAGCTTTCTTT. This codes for CSVEGAVAEAFF.

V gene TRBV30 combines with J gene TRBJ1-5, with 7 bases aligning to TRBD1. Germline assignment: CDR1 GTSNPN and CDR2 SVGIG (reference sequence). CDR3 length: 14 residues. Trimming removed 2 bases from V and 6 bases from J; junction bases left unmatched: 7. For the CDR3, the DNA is TGTGCCTGGAGTACCGGACAGGCGGGTCAGCCCCAGCATTTT. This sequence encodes CAWSTGQAGQPQHF.

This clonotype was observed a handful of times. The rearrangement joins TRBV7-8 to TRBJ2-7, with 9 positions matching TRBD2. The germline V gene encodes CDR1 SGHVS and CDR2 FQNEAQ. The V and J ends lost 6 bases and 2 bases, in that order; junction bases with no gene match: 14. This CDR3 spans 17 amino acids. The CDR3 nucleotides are TGTGCCAGCAGTTATCGCGGGGGGGTCACTCCAACCTACGAGCAGTACTTC. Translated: CASSYRGGVTPTYEQYF.

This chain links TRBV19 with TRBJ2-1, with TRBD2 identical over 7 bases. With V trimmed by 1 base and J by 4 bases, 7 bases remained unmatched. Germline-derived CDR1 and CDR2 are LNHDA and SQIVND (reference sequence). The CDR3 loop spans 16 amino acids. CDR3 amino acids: CASSIVWASGYNEQFF. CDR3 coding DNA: TGTGCCAGTAGTATAGTGTGGGCTAGCGGTTACAATGAGCAGTTCTTC.

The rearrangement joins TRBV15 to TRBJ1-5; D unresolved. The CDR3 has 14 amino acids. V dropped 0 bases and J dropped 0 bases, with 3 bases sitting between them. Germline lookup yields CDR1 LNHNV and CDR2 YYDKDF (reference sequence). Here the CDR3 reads CATSRDLSNQPQHF. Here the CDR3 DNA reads TGTGCCACCAGCAGAGATCTTAGCAATCAGCCCCAGCATTTT.

The CDR3: CASSLVPQLQPSPDTQYF. The CDR3 bases are TGTGCCAGCAGCTTAGTCCCCCAGCTCCAACCCTCCCCAGATACGCAGTATTTT. The J gene is TRBJ2-3, the V gene TRBV7-6; no definite D call. The CDR3 is made up of 18 amino acids. Germline-derived CDR1 and CDR2 are SGHVS and FNYEAQ. V lost 1 base to trimming and J lost 4 bases, with 21 bases between them.